Listed below are T cell receptor beta chains from one sample, sequenced in a study of T-cell reconstitution after alpha-beta-depleted transplantation in children. TCRdb itself ran the PCR reads through MiXCR, one entry per CDR3 protein. This sample carries about 510,000 distinct CDR3 sequences, over 10% of them seen once, and the ten largest clones take approximately 14%. Sample: PBMCs, mostly from graft donor cells, taken 180 days after TCRalphabeta/CD19-depleted stem cell transplant. These receptors were obtained from a female patient aged 2-10 years who had a stem cell transplant for aplastic anemia, so the T cells may come from the graft donor. Both conserved end residues are part of each CDR3. The D gene is left open where the match is weak. Clone size appears in some rows only: once, few, many, or a class for an expanded clone.

clone_size,j_call,v_call,cdr3_length,d_call,cdr3_aa,cdr3_nt
few,TRBJ2-7,TRBV9,15,TRBD1,CASSALQGNPYEQYF,TGTGCCAGCAGCGCCCTACAGGGGAATCCCTACGAGCAGTACTTC
NA,TRBJ2-1,TRBV7-2,17,TRBD1,CASRRTGARSSYNEQFF,TGTGCCAGCAGGAGAACAGGGGCGAGGAGCTCCTACAATGAGCAGTTCTTC
few,TRBJ2-1,TRBV5-1,19,TRBD2,CASSLAWLAGGRSYNEQFF,TGCGCCAGCAGCTTGGCCTGGCTAGCGGGAGGGCGATCCTACAATGAGCAGTTCTTC
many,TRBJ1-3,TRBV12-3/TRBV12-4,15,TRBD1,CASRWTGSSGNTIYF,TGTGCCAGCAGATGGACAGGGAGCTCTGGAAACACCATATATTTT
NA,TRBJ1-1,TRBV4-3,14,NA,CASSQERVGTEAFF,TGCGCCAGCAGCCAAGAAAGGGTGGGGACTGAAGCTTTCTTT
NA,TRBJ2-1,TRBV7-2,16,TRBD1,CASSLYGTGSYNEQFF,TGTGCCAGCAGCTTATACGGGACAGGCTCCTACAATGAGCAGTTCTTC
few,TRBJ1-6,TRBV28,14,NA,CASSFPPGLSPLHF,TGTGCCAGCAGTTTTCCCCCGGGTCTTTCACCCCTCCACTTT
many,TRBJ1-2,TRBV5-1,15,NA,CASSLLTGTNYGYTF,TGCGCCAGCAGCTTGCTGACCGGGACAAACTATGGCTACACCTTC
few,TRBJ2-3,TRBV13,16,NA,CASSLRTGDRTDTQYF,TGTGCCAGCAGCTTACGTACGGGGGACCGGACAGATACGCAGTATTTT
few,TRBJ1-2,TRBV29-1,19,TRBD1,CSVVLPPPGQGAAVYGYTF,TGCAGCGTTGTACTCCCGCCTCCGGGACAGGGGGCCGCCGTCTATGGCTACACCTTC
once,TRBJ1-1,TRBV7-9,13,NA,CASSLALVTEAFF,TGTGCCAGCAGCTTAGCCCTAGTTACTGAAGCTTTCTTT
few,TRBJ2-7,TRBV29-1,14,TRBD1,CSVDPGQGSYEQYF,TGCAGCGTCGATCCGGGACAGGGTTCCTACGAGCAGTACTTC
NA,TRBJ2-7,TRBV13,13,TRBD1,CASSRRGPGEQYF,TGTGCCAGCAGCCGCAGGGGGCCGGGGGAGCAGTACTTC
many,TRBJ2-5,TRBV12-3/TRBV12-4,15,NA,CASSLEGRYALVQYF,TGTGCCAGCAGTTTAGAGGGACGCTACGCTCTGGTACAGTACTTC
NA,TRBJ2-7,TRBV27,13,NA,CASSPPDTYEQYF,TGTGCCAGCAGTCCCCCCGACACCTACGAGCAGTACTTC
NA,TRBJ2-1,TRBV25-1,15,NA,CASSANLRDKYEQFF,TGTGCCAGCAGTGCGAACCTCCGGGACAAGTATGAGCAGTTCTTC
NA,TRBJ2-1,TRBV20-1,17,TRBD2,CSAREGGSGRGGNEQFF,TGCAGTGCTAGAGAGGGGGGTAGCGGGAGGGGTGGGAATGAGCAGTTCTTC
few,TRBJ1-5,TRBV4-3,15,NA,CASSQGLGANQPQHF,TGCGCCAGCAGCCAAGGGTTAGGGGCCAATCAGCCCCAGCATTTT
many,TRBJ2-1,TRBV7-3,15,TRBD2,CASSLLAGLHNEQFF,TGTGCCAGCAGCCTACTAGCGGGTCTGCACAATGAGCAGTTCTTC
NA,TRBJ2-4,TRBV21-1,18,NA,CASSNPDDGGGAKNIQYF,TGTGCCAGCAGCAATCCGGATGATGGGGGGGGCGCCAAAAACATTCAGTACTTC
NA,TRBJ1-5,TRBV6-2/TRBV6-3,15,TRBD1,CASSRRQGVIQPQHF,TGTGCCAGCAGCCGTCGACAGGGGGTAATTCAGCCCCAGCATTTT
few,TRBJ2-1,TRBV9,20,NA,CASSVGLWLAPQSSYNEQFF,TGTGCCAGCAGCGTAGGGTTGTGGCTCGCCCCCCAGAGCTCCTACAATGAGCAGTTCTTC
NA,TRBJ1-2,TRBV9,15,TRBD1,CASSVGGQGGYGYTF,TGTGCCAGCAGCGTAGGCGGACAGGGAGGCTATGGCTACACCTTC